These 24 T cell receptor beta chains were sequenced from one sample in a study of naive and memory T cell subsets. Both TRBC1 and TRBC2 were covered by a beta constant-region primer of two equimolar oligonucleotides. One entry per CDR3 protein, called by TCRdb with MiXCR from the UMI-ligation and nested PCR reads. Of some 100,000 distinct CDR3 sequences in the sample, 7% to 8% were seen once. Sequencing used central memory CD4+ T cells from blood. Every receptor here comes from a human donor in good health.

This clonotype has more than one count but fewer than ten. The chain recombines TRBV7-8 with TRBJ2-1; D perhaps matches TRBD1 (5 bases). Germline V gene lookup returns CDR1 SGHVS and CDR2 FQNEAQ. V shed 5 bases and J shed 6 bases, with 8 bases lying between them. This CDR3 comprises 12 residues. CDR3 residues: CASSPQGNEQFF. In DNA, the CDR3 is TGTGCCAGCAGCCCTCAGGGCAATGAGCAGTTCTTC. Variable domain in full (rest from reference TRBV7-8 and TRBJ2-1): GAGVSQSPRYKVAKRGQDVALRCDPISGHVSLFWYQQALGQGPEFLTYFQNEAQLDKSGLPSDRFFAERPEGSVSTLKIQRTQQEDSAVYLCASSPQGNEQFFGPGTRLTVL.

This clonotype occurred many times. The chain links TRBV7-2 to TRBJ2-7, with 8 positions matching TRBD2. This CDR3 is built from 16 residues. The germline CDR1 and CDR2 sequences are SGHTA and FQGNSA. The V and J ends lost 1 base and 6 bases, in that order; junction bases with no gene match: 11. This CDR3 is CASSLGASGGALEQYF. For the CDR3, the DNA is TGTGCCAGCAGCTTAGGGGCGTCGGGGGGGGCCCTCGAGCAGTACTTC.

The J gene is TRBJ2-7, the V gene TRBV5-1; 10 nucleotides match TRBD1. Germline CDR1 and CDR2: SGHRS and YFSETQ. The trim removed 0 bases at V and 2 bases at J, leaving 5 bases unmatched. CDR3 length: 16 residues. The CDR3 is CASSLAPGQGAYEQYF. CDR3 DNA: TGCGCCAGCAGCTTGGCCCCCGGACAGGGGGCCTACGAGCAGTACTTC.

This sequence joins TRBV4-3 and TRBJ2-3; D is uncertain. Germline V gene lookup returns CDR1 LGHNA and CDR2 YSLEER. This CDR3 is 15 amino acids long. V lost 6 bases and J lost 2, with 15 bases in between. This chain's CDR3 is CASSLMAQLTDTQYF. Written as DNA, the CDR3 is TGCGCCAGCAGTCTAATGGCGCAGCTCACAGATACGCAGTATTTT.

This clonotype was seen a handful of times. The chain recombines TRBV27 with TRBJ1-2; D call uncertain. The germline V and J ends were trimmed by 0 bases and 6 bases, with 5 bases remaining between them. The CDR3 sequence is 12 residues long. CDR1 and CDR2 (germline): MNHEY, SMNVEV (reference sequence). The CDR3 loop reads CASSLSGDGYTF. CDR3 DNA sequence: TGTGCCAGCAGTTTATCTGGCGATGGCTACACCTTC.

This clonotype was picked up many times. The rearrangement links TRBV29-1 to TRBJ1-1; D is unclear. Germline CDR1 and CDR2: SQVTM and ANQGSEA. CDR3 length: 12 amino acids. Between the trimmed V and J ends, which lost 4 bases and 6 bases, there was a span of 12 bases. The CDR3, as DNA: TGCAGCGTTGGTTCGGGCGGCGCTGAAGCTTTCTTT. Amino acid sequence: CSVGSGGAEAFF.

This clonotype has a count of ten or more. This rearrangement joins TRBV7-2 to TRBJ1-2; D might be TRBD1 (5 bases). Between the trimmed V and J ends, which lost 5 bases and 2 bases, there was a span of 12 bases. From germline, CDR1 is SGHTA and CDR2 FQGNSA. The CDR3 covers 14 residues. The CDR3, as DNA: TGTGCCAGCAGCCGACTGACAGCCAACTATGGCTACACCTTC. Its protein is CASSRLTANYGYTF.

This CDR3 is CASSREDGDTQYF. CDR3 DNA sequence: TGTGCCAGCAGCCGCGAGGATGGAGATACGCAGTATTTT. V usage is TRBV11-3 and J usage is TRBJ2-3; D is unresolved. V gave up 5 bases and J gave up 5 bases, with 11 bases separating them. Germline CDR1 SGHNT, CDR2 YENEEA. The CDR3 loop spans 13 amino acids. Supplemented by reference TRBV11-3 and TRBJ2-3, the full variable domain reads EAGVVQSPRYKIIEKKQPVAFWCNPISGHNTLYWYLQNLGQGPELLIRYENEEAVDDSQLPKDRFSAERLKGVDSTLKIQPAELGDSAVYLCASSREDGDTQYFGPGTRLTVL.

The gene calls are TRBV15 and TRBJ2-3; 8 bases fit TRBD2. Unmatched junction bases numbered 10, after V lost 5 bases and J lost 6 bases. CDR1 and CDR2 (germline): LNHNV, YYDKDF (reference sequence). The CDR3 spans 15 residues. The CDR3 loop reads CATSDKRESRDTQYF. CDR3 in DNA: TGTGCCACCAGCGATAAGCGGGAGTCCCGTGATACGCAGTATTTT.

This clonotype has ten or more counts. This rearrangement joins TRBV7-2 to TRBJ2-5; the match to TRBD2 covers 10 bases. CDR1 SGHTA and CDR2 FQGNSA come from the germline V gene. The CDR3 is 18 amino acids. J lost 5 bases, V lost 0 bases, and 12 bases had no gene match. The CDR3: CASSLAARGLAGEETQYF. As DNA, the CDR3 is TGTGCCAGCAGCTTAGCCGCGCGAGGCCTAGCGGGAGAGGAGACCCAGTACTTC.

This clonotype was counted a few times. CDR3 in amino acids: CASSFTYGRSSGRAVYEQFF. The CDR3 coding sequence is TGTGCCAGCAGCTTCACCTATGGAAGGTCTAGCGGGAGGGCCGTCTATGAGCAGTTCTTC. The chain uses TRBV5-6 and TRBJ2-1, with 12 bases lining up with TRBD2. Germline V gene sequence: CDR1 SGHDT, CDR2 YYEEEE. The junction had 20 bases not matched to a gene; V was cut back by 2 bases and J by 8 bases. The CDR3 is 20 amino acids.

This clonotype was seen repeatedly, ten times or more. This chain joins TRBV5-5 and TRBJ2-7, with no clear D. The germline V gene encodes CDR1 SGHKS and CDR2 YYEKEE (reference sequence). The CDR3 extends over 14 amino acids. Between the trimmed V and J ends, which lost 4 bases and 3 bases, there was a span of 14 bases. The CDR3 protein is CASSHPMSGYEQYF. CDR3 DNA: TGTGCCAGCAGCCACCCGATGTCGGGCTACGAGCAGTACTTC.

The sample holds a few counts of this clonotype. This chain connects TRBV12-3 or TRBV12-4 to TRBJ2-1; 7 nucleotides match TRBD1. J was trimmed by 4 bases and V by 3 bases; bases with no gene match: 3. The CDR3 totals 14 residues. CDR3 protein: CASSLGTAYNEQFF. For the CDR3, the DNA is TGTGCCAGCAGTTTGGGGACAGCTTACAATGAGCAGTTCTTC.

The sample holds a few counts of this clonotype. The chain combines TRBV6-2 or TRBV6-3 with TRBJ1-5; D is unresolved. V was cut by 10 bases and J by 3 bases, with 16 bases left in between. The CDR3 consists of 14 residues. From germline, CDR1 is MNHEY and CDR2 SVGEGT. The CDR3 coding sequence is TGTGCCACCATCCCCGGTCACCCCAATCAGCCCCAGCATTTT. It codes for CATIPGHPNQPQHF.

This clonotype was seen at least ten times. The chain joins TRBV18 to TRBJ2-2; D assignment may be TRBD1 or TRBD2 (5 bases each). CDR3 length: 15 residues. CDR1 and CDR2 (germline): KGHSH, LQKENI. The V gene lost 4 bases and the J gene lost 4 bases, with 13 bases spanning the gap. CDR3 region: CASSRTGTFTGELFF. In DNA, the CDR3 is TGTGCCAGCTCACGCACCGGGACGTTCACCGGGGAGCTGTTTTTT.

This CDR3 reads CASSPGDYGNEQFF. The CDR3 nucleotides read TGTGCCAGCAGCCCCGGGGACTATGGGAATGAGCAGTTCTTC. The rearrangement uses TRBV12-3 or TRBV12-4 and TRBJ2-1; 7 bases agree with TRBD2. J lost 7 bases, V lost 6 bases, and 9 bases had no gene match. The CDR3 covers 14 residues.

This clonotype has at least ten counts. The rearrangement uses TRBV5-5 and TRBJ2-1; D ambiguous. CDR3 length equals 12 residues. Trimming removed 1 base at V and 5 bases at J, with 4 bases between. Looked up from germline, CDR1 is SGHKS and CDR2 is YYEKEE (reference sequence). The DNA of the CDR3 is TGTGCCAGCAGCTTGCCCCACAATGAGCAGTTCTTC. This sequence encodes CASSLPHNEQFF.

The rearrangement links TRBV7-2 to TRBJ2-3; TRBD2 matches at 7 bases. The CDR3 consists of 18 residues. CDR1 is SGHTA and CDR2 is FQGNSA in the germline V gene. Trimming removed 1 base from V and 0 bases from J; junction bases left unmatched: 10. CDR3 coding DNA: TGTGCCAGCAGCTTAGTATGGGACTACCTTTCTAGCACAGATACGCAGTATTTT. Encoded protein: CASSLVWDYLSSTDTQYF.

In this sample, this clonotype turned up many times. The gene calls are TRBV2 and TRBJ2-5; D tentatively fits TRBD1 or TRBD2 (7 bases each). The CDR3 sequence is 13 residues long. Looked up from germline, CDR1 is SNHLY and CDR2 is FYNNEI. The V gene lost 7 bases and the J gene lost 7 bases, with 16 bases spanning the gap. CDR3 sequence (DNA): TGTGCCAGCACCCGCGACAGGGAGGGGACCCAGTACTTC. It is translated as CASTRDREGTQYF.

This clonotype turned up a few times. The chain combines TRBV7-8 with TRBJ2-5; 11 positions agree with TRBD1. The CDR3 runs to 17 residues. Germline V CDR1 and CDR2: SGHVS, FQNEAQ. J was trimmed by 5 bases and V by 2 bases; bases with no gene match: 10. This CDR3 reads CASSLRIGQGASETQYF. CDR3 DNA: TGTGCCAGCAGCTTAAGGATAGGACAGGGGGCGTCGGAGACCCAGTACTTC. Filled out from reference TRBV7-8 and TRBJ2-5, the complete variable domain reads GAGVSQSPRYKVAKRGQDVALRCDPISGHVSLFWYQQALGQGPEFLTYFQNEAQLDKSGLPSDRFFAERPEGSVSTLKIQRTQQEDSAVYLCASSLRIGQGASETQYFGPGTRLLVL.

The chain joins TRBV19 to TRBJ1-1; D is uncertain. V dropped 10 bases and J dropped 4 bases, with 16 bases sitting between them. CDR1 and CDR2 from the germline V gene are LNHDA and SQIVND (reference sequence). The CDR3 spans 13 residues. CDR3 in amino acids: CATIHPRGTEAFF. CDR3 coding DNA: TGTGCCACTATACACCCACGAGGCACTGAAGCTTTCTTT.

The chain carries TRBV28 and TRBJ1-1; D is undetermined. Looked up from germline, CDR1 is MDHEN and CDR2 is SYDVKM. There are 13 residues in the CDR3. V was cut by 5 bases and J by 5 bases, with 12 bases left in between. The CDR3 DNA is TGTGCCAGCAGTCCCCGGGTTTTTACTGAAGCTTTCTTT. Its translation is CASSPRVFTEAFF.

In nucleotides, the CDR3 is TGCAGTGCTAGATGGGGGCAAGAGACCCAGTACTTC. Protein product: CSARWGQETQYF. The chain joins TRBV20-1 to TRBJ2-5; D might be TRBD1 or TRBD2, each matching 5 bases. The germline gives CDR1 DFQATT, CDR2 SNEGSKA (reference sequence). The CDR3 loop spans 12 amino acids. V was clipped by 2 bases and J by 2 bases, with 6 bases between them.

In this sample, this clonotype turned up many times. This chain links TRBV4-3 with TRBJ2-3, with 11 bases identical to TRBD2. Germline lookup yields CDR1 LGHNA and CDR2 YSLEER. V dropped 2 bases and J dropped 6; count of bases not matched to a gene: 7. CDR3 length: 16 amino acids. CDR3 in amino acids: CASSQLIAGGVDTQYF. In DNA, the CDR3 is TGCGCCAGCAGCCAACTAATAGCGGGAGGGGTGGATACGCAGTATTTT.